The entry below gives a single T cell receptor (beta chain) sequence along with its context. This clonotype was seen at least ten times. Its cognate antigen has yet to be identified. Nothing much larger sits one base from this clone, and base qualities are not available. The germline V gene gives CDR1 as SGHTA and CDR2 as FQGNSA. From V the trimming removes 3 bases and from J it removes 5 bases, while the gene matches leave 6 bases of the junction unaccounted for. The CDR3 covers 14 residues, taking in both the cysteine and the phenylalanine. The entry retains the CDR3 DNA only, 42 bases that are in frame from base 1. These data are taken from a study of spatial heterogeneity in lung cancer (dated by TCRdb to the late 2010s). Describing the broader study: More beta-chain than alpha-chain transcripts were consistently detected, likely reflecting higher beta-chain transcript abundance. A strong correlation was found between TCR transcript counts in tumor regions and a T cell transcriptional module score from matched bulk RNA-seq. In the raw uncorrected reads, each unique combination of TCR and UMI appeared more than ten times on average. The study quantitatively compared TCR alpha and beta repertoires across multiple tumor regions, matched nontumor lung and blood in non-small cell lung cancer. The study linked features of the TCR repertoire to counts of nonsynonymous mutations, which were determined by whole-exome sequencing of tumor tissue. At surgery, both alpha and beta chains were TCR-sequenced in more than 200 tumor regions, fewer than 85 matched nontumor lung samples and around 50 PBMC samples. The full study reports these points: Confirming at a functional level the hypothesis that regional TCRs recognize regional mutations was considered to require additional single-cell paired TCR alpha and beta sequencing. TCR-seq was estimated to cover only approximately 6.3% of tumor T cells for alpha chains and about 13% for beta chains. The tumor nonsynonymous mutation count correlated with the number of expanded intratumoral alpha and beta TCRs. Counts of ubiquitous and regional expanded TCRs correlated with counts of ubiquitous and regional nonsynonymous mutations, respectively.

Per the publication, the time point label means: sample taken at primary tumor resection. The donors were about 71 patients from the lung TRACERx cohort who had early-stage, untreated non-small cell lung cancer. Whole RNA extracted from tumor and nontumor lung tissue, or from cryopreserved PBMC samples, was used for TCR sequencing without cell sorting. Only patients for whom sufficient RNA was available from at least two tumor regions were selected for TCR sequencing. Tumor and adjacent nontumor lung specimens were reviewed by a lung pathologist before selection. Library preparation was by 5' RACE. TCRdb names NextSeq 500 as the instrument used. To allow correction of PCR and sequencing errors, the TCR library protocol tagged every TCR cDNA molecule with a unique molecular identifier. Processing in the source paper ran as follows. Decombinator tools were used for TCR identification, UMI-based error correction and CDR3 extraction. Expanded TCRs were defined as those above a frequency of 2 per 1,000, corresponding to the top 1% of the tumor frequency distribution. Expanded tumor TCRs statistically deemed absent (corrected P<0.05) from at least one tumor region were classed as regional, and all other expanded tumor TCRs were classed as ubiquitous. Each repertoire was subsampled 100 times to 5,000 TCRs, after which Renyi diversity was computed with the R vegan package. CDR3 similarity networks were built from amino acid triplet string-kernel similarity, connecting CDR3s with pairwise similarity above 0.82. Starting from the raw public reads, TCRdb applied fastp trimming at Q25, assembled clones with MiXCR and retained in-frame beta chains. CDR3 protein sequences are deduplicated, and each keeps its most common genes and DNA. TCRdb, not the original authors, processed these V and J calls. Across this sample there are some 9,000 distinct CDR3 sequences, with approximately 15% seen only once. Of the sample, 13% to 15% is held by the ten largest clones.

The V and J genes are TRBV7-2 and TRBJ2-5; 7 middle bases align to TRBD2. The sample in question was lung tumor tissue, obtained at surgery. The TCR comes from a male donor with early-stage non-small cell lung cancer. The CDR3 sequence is CASSFGGSRETQYF. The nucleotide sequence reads TGTGCCAGCAGCTTTGGCGGGAGCCGGGAGACCCAGTACTTC.